The following is a TCR beta chain sequence with its context. Its antigen remains unidentified. The source of the sample is a study of CD8 T cells in Susac syndrome. The patients with Susac syndrome were individuals who fulfilled the recently defined diagnostic criteria for disease that was either definite or probable. Negative isolation was used for CD8+ and CD4+ T cells and FACS enrichment for TEMRA cells. The RNA, about 0.5 to 1 ug, was put through reverse transcription using random hexamers. It was immunoSEQ multiplex PCR that amplified TCR beta CDR3 across 54 Vbeta and 13 Jbeta. One entry per CDR3 protein, called by TCRdb with MiXCR from the immunoSEQ multiplex PCR reads. The sample consists of about 180,000 distinct CDR3 sequences, over 90% of them appearing once. The J segment lost 6 bases and the V segment lost 4 bases, leaving 8 bases of the junction unmatched. The germline gives CDR1 SQVTM, CDR2 ANQGSEA. The CDR3 has 14 amino acids.

Study-wide points: The number of individuals included in the study's TCR sequencing and HLA analysis was acknowledged as relatively small.

The sequenced material came from CD4+ T cells from PBMCs. The rearrangement uses TRBV29-1 and TRBJ1-1; 10 positions agree with TRBD1. This TCR was recovered from a human donor with Susac syndrome. DNA for the CDR3: TGCAGCGTTGGACCGGGACAGGGGTTCGCTGAAGCTTTCTTT. It yields the protein CSVGPGQGFAEAFF.